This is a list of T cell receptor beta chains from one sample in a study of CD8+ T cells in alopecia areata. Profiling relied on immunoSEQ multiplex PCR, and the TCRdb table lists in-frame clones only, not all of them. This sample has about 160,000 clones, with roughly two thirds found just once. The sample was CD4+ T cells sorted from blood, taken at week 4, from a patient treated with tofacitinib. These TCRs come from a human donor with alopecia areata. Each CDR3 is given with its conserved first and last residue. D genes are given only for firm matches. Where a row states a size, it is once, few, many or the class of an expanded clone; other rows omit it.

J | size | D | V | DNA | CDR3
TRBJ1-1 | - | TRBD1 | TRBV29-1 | TGCAGCGCGTCGACAGGGATGAACACTGAAGCTTTCTTT | CSASTGMNTEAFF
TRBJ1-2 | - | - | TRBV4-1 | TGCGCCAGCAGCCAAGTGCAGGCCCCGATCTATGGCTACACCTTC | CASSQVQAPIYGYTF
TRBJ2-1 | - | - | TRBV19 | TGTGCCAGTAGTGACCGAAATGAGCAGTTCTTC | CASSDRNEQFF
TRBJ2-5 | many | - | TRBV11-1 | TGTGCCAGCGGAGGGGGTCCAAGAGAGACCCAGTACTTC | CASGGGPRETQYF
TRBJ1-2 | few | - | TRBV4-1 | TGCGCCAGCAGGCAACCAGGCGGATCTAACTATGGCTACACCTTC | CASRQPGGSNYGYTF
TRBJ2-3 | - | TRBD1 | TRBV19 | TGTGCCGTCCGGGGCGCTGCAGGGGGTACGCAGTATTTT | CAVRGAAGGTQYF
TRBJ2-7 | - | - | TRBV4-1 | TGCGCCAGCAGCCAAGACAGAATCGTCTACGAGCAGTACTTC | CASSQDRIVYEQYF
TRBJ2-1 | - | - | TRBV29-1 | TGCAGCGTTGATTACAGGGTGGGTGAGCAGTTCTTC | CSVDYRVGEQFF
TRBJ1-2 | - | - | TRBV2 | TGTGCCAGCCGCAGTGGGTTTAGGGGCGCCTATGGCTACACCTTC | CASRSGFRGAYGYTF
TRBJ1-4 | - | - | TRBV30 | TGTGCCTGGAGGGGTGTACAGTCGTATGAAAAACTGTTTTTT | CAWRGVQSYEKLFF
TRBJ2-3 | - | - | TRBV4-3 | TGCGCCAGCAGCCCTGAGGACGGTAATACGCAGTATTTT | CASSPEDGNTQYF
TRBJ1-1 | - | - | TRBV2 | TGTGCCAGCAGTGAACAGAGGCTCCTTTTGGAAGCTTTCTTT | CASSEQRLLLEAFF
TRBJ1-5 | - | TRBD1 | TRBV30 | TGTGCCTGGAGCCCCTGGGGGACAGGGAAGCAGCCCCAGCATTTT | CAWSPWGTGKQPQHF
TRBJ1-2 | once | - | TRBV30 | TGTGCCTGGATGGGGGGAGGATATGGCTACACCTTC | CAWMGGGYGYTF
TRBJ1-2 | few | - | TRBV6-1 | TGTGCCAGCAGTGAAGCGCCAGGGTCCTATGGCTACACCTTC | CASSEAPGSYGYTF
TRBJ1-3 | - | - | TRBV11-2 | TGTGCCAGCAGCTTAGATACGGGCACAGCTGGAAACACCATATATTTT | CASSLDTGTAGNTIYF
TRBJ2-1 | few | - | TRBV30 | TGTGCCTGGAGTCCTACTAGCTCCGGTGAGCAGTTCTTC | CAWSPTSSGEQFF
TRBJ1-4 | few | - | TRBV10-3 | TGTGCCATCAGCGACAGGAGCAATGAAAAACTGTTTTTT | CAISDRSNEKLFF
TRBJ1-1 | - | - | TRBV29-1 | TGCAGCGTTGGTGGGGGGTCGAACACTGAAGCTTTCTTT | CSVGGGSNTEAFF
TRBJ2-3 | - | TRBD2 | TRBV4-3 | TGCGCCAGCAGCCAAGTATGGACTAGCGGGGCGGAAGATACGCAGTATTTT | CASSQVWTSGAEDTQYF
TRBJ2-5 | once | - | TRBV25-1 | TGTGCCAGCAGAGCCGGGGTCGGGGAGACCCAGTACTTC | CASRAGVGETQYF
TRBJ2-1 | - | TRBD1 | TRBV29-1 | TGCAGCGTCCGGGACAGGGGCTACAATGAGCAGTTCTTC | CSVRDRGYNEQFF
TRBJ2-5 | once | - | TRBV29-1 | TGCAGCGTTTATTCCTTAGCGCGGGGAGAGACCCAGTACTTC | CSVYSLARGETQYF
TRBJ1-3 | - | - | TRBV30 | TGTGCTGTAGGCGGGTCTGGAAACACCATATATTTT | CAVGGSGNTIYF
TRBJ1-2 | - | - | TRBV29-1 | TGCAGCGTTGACTTGCTGACAACTAACTATGGCTACACCTTC | CSVDLLTTNYGYTF
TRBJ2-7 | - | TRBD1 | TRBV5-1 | TGCGCCAGCAGCACGGACAGGGGGCGGTACGAGCAGTACTTC | CASSTDRGRYEQYF
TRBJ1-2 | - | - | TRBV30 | TGTGCCTGGAGTGAGAGGGGACGCTACACCTTC | CAWSERGRYTF
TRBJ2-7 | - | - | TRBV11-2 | TGTGCCAGCAGCTTAGGAAGGGACTACGAGCAGTACTTC | CASSLGRDYEQYF
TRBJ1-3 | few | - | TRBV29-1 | TGCAGCGCCGCAGGACAGATTGGAAACACCATATATTTT | CSAAGQIGNTIYF
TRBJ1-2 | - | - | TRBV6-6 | TGTGCCAGCAGCCAGGGACTTGCCGGTGGCTACACCTTC | CASSQGLAGGYTF
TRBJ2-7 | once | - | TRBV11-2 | TGTGCCAGCAGCCTTCAAGGGAACAGTCTAGTCTCCGAGCAGTACTTC | CASSLQGNSLVSEQYF
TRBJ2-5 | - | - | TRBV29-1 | TGCAGCGGACGGGGGGCTTTCGGGGAGACCCAGTACTTC | CSGRGAFGETQYF
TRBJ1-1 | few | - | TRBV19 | TGTGCCAGTAGTATAGCCCGGGGGACTGAAGCTTTCTTT | CASSIARGTEAFF
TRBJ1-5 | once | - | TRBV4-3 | TGCGCCAGCAGCCAAGACAGTTCTAGCAATCAGCCCCAGCATTTT | CASSQDSSSNQPQHF
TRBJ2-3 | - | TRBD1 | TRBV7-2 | TGTGCCAGCAGCACCCGACAGGGAGGCACAGATACGCAGTATTTT | CASSTRQGGTDTQYF
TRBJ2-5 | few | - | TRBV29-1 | TGCAGCCTGCTCTGGTCGGGGAAACAAGAGACCCAGTACTTC | CSLLWSGKQETQYF
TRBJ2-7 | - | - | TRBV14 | TGTGCCAGCAGCCTCGTTAGGGGTTACGAGCAGTACTTC | CASSLVRGYEQYF